The sequence of this TCR beta chain was determined in a study of Ad26.COV2.S vaccination and SARS-CoV-2 variants. Study in general: Vaccine-arm donor from the placebo-controlled COV1001 Ad26.COV2.S trial.

CDR3 length equals 10 residues. CDR1 is SEHNR and CDR2 is FQNEAQ in the germline V gene (reference sequence). This clone has just one count. Its antigen is undetermined. The junction does not match germline at one end; this may be a read error. Study-wide results and caveats: Analytic work on TCR breadth and depth might have understated the full extent of total T cell responses.

Method: immunoSEQ multiplex PCR; TCRdb's copy keeps in-frame clones and lacks some. This table has 430,000 or so clones, over 75% appearing once. This sample's treatment: some 20 received Ad26.COV2.S at low or high dose, single or two shots; 5 received placebo; per-sample allocation not given. On day 63 after the first injection, vaccine and placebo recipients gave samples. Boston hosted the donor, who was an adult aged 18-55 years. The TCR was taken from a person aged 18-65 years who received the Ad26.COV2.S COVID-19 vaccine or a placebo. The specimen was peripheral blood, collected in a trial of Ad26.COV2.S vaccine versus placebo. J is TRBJ2-7 and V is TRBV7-9; perhaps D is TRBD1 or TRBD2 (7 bases each). This CDR3 reads CASSSDREGF. In nucleotides, the CDR3 is TGTGCCAGCAGCTCAGACAGGGAGGGCTTC.